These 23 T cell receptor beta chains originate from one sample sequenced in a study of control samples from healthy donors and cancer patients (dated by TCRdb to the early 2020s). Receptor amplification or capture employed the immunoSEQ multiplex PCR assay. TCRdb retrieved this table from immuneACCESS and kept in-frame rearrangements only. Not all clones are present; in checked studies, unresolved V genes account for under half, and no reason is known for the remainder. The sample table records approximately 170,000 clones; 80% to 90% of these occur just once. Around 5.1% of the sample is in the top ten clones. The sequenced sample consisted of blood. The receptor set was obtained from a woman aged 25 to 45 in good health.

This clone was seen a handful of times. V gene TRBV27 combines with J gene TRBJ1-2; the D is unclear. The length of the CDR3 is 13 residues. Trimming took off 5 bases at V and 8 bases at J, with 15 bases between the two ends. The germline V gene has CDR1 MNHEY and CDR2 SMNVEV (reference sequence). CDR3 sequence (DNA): TGTGCCAGCAGTAGGCAGGCCAACTGGGGCTACACCTTC. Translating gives CASSRQANWGYTF.

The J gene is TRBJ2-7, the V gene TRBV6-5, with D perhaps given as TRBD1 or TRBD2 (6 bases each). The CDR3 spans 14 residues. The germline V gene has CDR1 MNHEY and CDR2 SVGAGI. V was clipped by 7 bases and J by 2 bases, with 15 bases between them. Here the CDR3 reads CASNPPGAPYEQYV. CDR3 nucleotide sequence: TGTGCCAGCAATCCCCCGGGGGCCCCCTACGAGCAGTACGTC.

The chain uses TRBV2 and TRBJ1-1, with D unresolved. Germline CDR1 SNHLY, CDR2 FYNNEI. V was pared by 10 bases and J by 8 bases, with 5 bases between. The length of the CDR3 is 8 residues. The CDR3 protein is CATGEAFF. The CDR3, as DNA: TGTGCCACTGGCGAAGCTTTCTTT.

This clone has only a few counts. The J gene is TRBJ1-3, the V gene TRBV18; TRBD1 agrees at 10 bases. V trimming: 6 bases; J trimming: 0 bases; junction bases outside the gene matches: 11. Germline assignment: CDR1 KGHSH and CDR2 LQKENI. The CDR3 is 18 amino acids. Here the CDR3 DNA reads TGTGCCAGCTCCCCGACAGGGGGCCTTATCAGCTCTGGAAACACCATATATTTT. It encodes CASSPTGGLISSGNTIYF. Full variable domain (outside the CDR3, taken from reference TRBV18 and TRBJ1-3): NAGVMQNPRHLVRRRGQEARLRCSPMKGHSHVYWYRQLPEEGLKFMVYLQKENIIDESGMPKERFSAEFPKEGPSILRIQQVVRGDSAAYFCASSPTGGLISSGNTIYFGEGSWLTVV.

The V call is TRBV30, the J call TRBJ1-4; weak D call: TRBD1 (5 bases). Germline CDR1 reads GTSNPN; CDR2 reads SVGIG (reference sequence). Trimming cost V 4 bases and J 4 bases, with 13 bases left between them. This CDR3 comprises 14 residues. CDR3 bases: TGTGCCTGGAATCCGGGACTCCGTAATGAAAAACTGTTTTTT. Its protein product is CAWNPGLRNEKLFF.

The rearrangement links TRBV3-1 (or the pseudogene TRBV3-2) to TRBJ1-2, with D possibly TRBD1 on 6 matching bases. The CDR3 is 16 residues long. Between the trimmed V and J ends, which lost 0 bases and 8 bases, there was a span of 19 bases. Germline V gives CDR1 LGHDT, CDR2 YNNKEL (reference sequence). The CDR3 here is CASSQDLKARGTGYTF. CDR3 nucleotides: TGTGCCAGCAGCCAAGATTTGAAAGCCAGGGGCACGGGCTACACCTTC.

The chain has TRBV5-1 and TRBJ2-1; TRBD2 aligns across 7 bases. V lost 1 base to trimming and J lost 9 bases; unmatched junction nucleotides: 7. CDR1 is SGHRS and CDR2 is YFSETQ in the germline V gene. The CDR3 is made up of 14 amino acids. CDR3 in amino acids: CASSLTAGSSEQFF. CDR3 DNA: TGCGCCAGCAGCTTGACAGCGGGGTCGTCTGAGCAGTTCTTC.

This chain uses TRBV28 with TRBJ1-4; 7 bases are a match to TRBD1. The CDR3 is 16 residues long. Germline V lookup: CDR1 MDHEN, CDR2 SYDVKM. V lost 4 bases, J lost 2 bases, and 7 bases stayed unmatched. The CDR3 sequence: CASSSSTGWTNEKLFF. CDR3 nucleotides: TGTGCCAGCAGTTCATCGACAGGGTGGACTAATGAAAAACTGTTTTTT.

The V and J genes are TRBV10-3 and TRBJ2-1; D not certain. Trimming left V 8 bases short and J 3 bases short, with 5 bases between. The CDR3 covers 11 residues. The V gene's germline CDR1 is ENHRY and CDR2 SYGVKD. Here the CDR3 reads CAIGDYNEQFF. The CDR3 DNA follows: TGTGCCATCGGGGACTACAATGAGCAGTTCTTC.

The CDR3 bases are TGTGCCAGCAGGGGGCCGGGGAACACCGGGGAGCTGTTTTTT. Translating gives CASRGPGNTGELFF. The chain has TRBV28 and TRBJ2-2; TRBD1 is a possible D gene (5 bases). With 6 bases removed from V and 1 base from J, the gap between germline ends came to 9 bases. Germline V gives CDR1 MDHEN, CDR2 SYDVKM. The CDR3 consists of 14 residues. The variable domain in full, with the rest retrieved from reference TRBV28 and TRBJ2-2, is DVKVTQSSRYLVKRTGEKVFLECVQDMDHENMFWYRQDPGLGLRLIYFSYDVKMKEKGDIPEGYSVSREKKERFSLILESASTNQTSMYLCASRGPGNTGELFFGEGSRLTVL.

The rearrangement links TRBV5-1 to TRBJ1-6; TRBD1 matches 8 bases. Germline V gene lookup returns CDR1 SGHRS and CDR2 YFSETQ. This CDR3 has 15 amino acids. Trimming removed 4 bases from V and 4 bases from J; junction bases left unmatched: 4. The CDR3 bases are TGCGCCAGCAGCGGGGGACAGGTTTATAATTCACCCCTCCACTTT. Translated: CASSGGQVYNSPLHF.

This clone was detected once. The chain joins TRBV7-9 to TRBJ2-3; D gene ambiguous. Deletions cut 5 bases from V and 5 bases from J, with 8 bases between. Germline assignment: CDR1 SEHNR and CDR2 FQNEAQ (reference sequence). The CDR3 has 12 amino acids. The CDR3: CASSMFQDTQYF. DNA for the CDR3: TGTGCCAGCAGCATGTTCCAAGATACGCAGTATTTT.

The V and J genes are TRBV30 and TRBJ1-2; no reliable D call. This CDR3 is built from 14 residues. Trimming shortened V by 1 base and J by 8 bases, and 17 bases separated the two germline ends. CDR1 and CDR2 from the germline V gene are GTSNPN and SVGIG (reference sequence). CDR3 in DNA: TGTGCCTGGAGTGAGGGAGGGAGAGGTTGGGGCTACACCTTC. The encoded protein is CAWSEGGRGWGYTF.

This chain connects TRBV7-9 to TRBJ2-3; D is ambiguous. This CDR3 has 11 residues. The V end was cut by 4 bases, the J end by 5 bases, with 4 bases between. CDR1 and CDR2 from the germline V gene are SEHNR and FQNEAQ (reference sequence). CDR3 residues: CASSYRDTQYF. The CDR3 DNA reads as TGTGCCAGCAGCTACCGAGATACGCAGTATTTT. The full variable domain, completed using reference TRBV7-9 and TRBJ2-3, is DTGVSQNPRHKITKRGQNVTFRCDPISEHNRLYWYRQTLGQGPEFLTYFQNEAQLEKSRLLSDRFSAERPKGSFSTLEIQRTEQGDSAMYLCASSYRDTQYFGPGTRLTVL.

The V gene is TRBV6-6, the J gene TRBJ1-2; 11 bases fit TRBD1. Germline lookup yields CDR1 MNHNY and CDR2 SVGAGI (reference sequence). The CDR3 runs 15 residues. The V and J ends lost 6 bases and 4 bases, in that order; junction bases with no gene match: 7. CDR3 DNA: TGTGCCAGCAGGCATAGGACAGGGGGCCTCTATGGCTACACCTTC. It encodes CASRHRTGGLYGYTF.

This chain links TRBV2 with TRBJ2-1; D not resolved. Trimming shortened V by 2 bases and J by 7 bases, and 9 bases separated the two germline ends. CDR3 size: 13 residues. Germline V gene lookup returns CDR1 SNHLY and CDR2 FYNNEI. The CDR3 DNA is TGTGCCAGCAGTGAAATAGGGTCGAATGAGCAGTTCTTC. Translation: CASSEIGSNEQFF. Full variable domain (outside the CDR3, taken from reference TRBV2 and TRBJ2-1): EPEVTQTPSHQVTQMGQEVILRCVPISNHLYFYWYRQILGQKVEFLVSFYNNEISEKSEIFDDQFSVERPDGSNFTLKIRSTKLEDSAMYFCASSEIGSNEQFFGPGTRLTVL.

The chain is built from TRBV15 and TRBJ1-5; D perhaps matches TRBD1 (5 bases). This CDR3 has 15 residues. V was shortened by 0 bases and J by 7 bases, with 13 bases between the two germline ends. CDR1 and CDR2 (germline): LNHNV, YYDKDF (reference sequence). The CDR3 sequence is CATSRDLGVGQPQHF. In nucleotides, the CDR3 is TGTGCCACCAGCAGAGATCTGGGGGTAGGCCAGCCCCAGCATTTT.

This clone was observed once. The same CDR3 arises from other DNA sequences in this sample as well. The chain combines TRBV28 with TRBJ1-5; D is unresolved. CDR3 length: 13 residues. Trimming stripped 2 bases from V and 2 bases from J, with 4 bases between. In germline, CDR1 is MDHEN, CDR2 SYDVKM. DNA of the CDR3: TGTGCCAGCAGTTTAATGGGCAATCAGCCCCAGCATTTT. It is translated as CASSLMGNQPQHF. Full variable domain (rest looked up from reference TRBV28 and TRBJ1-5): DVKVTQSSRYLVKRTGEKVFLECVQDMDHENMFWYRQDPGLGLRLIYFSYDVKMKEKGDIPEGYSVSREKKERFSLILESASTNQTSMYLCASSLMGNQPQHFGDGTRLSIL.

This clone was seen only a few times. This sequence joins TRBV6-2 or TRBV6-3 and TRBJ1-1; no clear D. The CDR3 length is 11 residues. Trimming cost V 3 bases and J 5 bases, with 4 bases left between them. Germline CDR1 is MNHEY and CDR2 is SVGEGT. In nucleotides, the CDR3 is TGTGCCAGCAGTTATGGGACTGAAGCTTTCTTT. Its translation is CASSYGTEAFF.

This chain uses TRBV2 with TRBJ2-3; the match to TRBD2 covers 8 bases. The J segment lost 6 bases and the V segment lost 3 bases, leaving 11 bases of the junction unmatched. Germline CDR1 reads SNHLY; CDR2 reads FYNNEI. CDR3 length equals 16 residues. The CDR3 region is CASSDPAGVGLDTQYF. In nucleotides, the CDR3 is TGTGCCAGCAGTGACCCAGCGGGAGTAGGTTTGGATACGCAGTATTTT.

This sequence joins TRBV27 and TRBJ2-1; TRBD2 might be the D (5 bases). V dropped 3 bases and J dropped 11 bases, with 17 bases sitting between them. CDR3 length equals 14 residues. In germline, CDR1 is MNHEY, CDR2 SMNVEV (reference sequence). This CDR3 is CASSFPHSGSQQFF. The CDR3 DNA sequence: TGTGCCAGCAGTTTTCCGCATTCGGGGTCCCAGCAGTTCTTC.

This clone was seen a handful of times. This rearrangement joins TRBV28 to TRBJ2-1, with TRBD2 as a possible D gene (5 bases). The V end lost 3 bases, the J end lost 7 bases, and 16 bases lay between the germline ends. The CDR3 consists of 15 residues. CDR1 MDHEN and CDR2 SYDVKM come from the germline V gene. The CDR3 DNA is TGTGCCAGCAGTTTGGCGCTCGGGAATAGGAATGAGCAGTTCTTC. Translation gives CASSLALGNRNEQFF.

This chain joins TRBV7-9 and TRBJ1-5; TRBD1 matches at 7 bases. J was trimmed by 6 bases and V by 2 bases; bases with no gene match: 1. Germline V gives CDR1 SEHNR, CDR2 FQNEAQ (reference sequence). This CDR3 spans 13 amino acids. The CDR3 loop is CASSLQGGQPQHF. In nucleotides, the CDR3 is TGTGCCAGCAGCTTACAGGGGGGTCAGCCCCAGCATTTT.